This T cell receptor (beta chain) was found in a study of a mutant IDH1 vaccine in newly diagnosed glioma. Stated time point: baseline, week 1 (first vaccination visit). Treatment noted: pre-vaccination baseline after standard-of-care therapy. V was pared by 7 bases and J by 7 bases, with 14 bases between. The CDR3 sequence is 12 residues long. Germline values: CDR1 SQVTM, CDR2 ANQGSEA. Only in-frame clones appear in the TCRdb table, and some are missing; sequencing was by immunoSEQ multiplex PCR. The profile shows some 68,000 clones, around 79% of them singletons. The specimen was PBMCs, collected from a glioma patient treated with radiotherapy, temozolomide or both. The V gene is TRBV29-1, the J gene TRBJ2-1, with D maybe TRBD1 (8 bases). This clonotype was obtained from a man aged 50 or older with glioma. CDR3 region: CSDQQGGNEQFF. The CDR3 coding sequence is TGCAGCGATCAACAGGGGGGGAATGAGCAGTTCTTC.